This T cell receptor beta chain was captured in a study of spatial heterogeneity in lung cancer. As for the study in general: Strong correlation was found between tumor-region TCR transcript counts and a T cell module score from matched bulk RNA-seq. There were, on average, more than nine raw-read appearances for each unique TCR and UMI combination. General study results and limits: Expanded alpha and beta TCR counts within tumors tracked tumor mutation counts. Coverage was estimated at roughly 7.3% of tumor T cells for alpha chains and roughly 12% for beta chains.

As for time point: sample taken at primary tumor resection. TCRs were sequenced from unsorted whole RNA of tumor, nontumor lung or PBMC. TCRdb called the 5' RACE reads again in MiXCR, with one record for every CDR3 protein. The data hold about 27,000 distinct CDR3 sequences, with more than 5.5% observed a single time. This clonotype was picked up many times. What it binds is not known. Trimming stripped 5 bases from V and 6 bases from J, with 10 bases between. This CDR3 comprises 12 residues. The germline CDR1 and CDR2 sequences are MDHEN and SYDVKM. This chain joins TRBV28 and TRBJ1-2, with D uncertain. The clonotype was recovered from a male donor with early-stage non-small cell lung cancer. This material consisted of lung tumor tissue, taken at surgery. CDR3 in DNA: TGTGCCAGCAGTCAGCGGAGGAATGGCTACACCTTC. This translates into CASSQRRNGYTF.